What follows are 14 T cell receptor beta chains derived from one specimen sequenced in a study of shared clonotypes between healthy human individuals. The assay was immunoSEQ multiplex PCR, and TCRdb's table has in-frame clones only and misses some. Here the sample spans roughly 2 million clones, about 95% being singletons. Selected positively for CCR7 and CD45RO-negative, naive CD8 cells excluded terminally differentiated effector memory CD45RA+ cells. The source material was naive CD8+ T cells sorted from blood. The receptor set was obtained from a man between 18 and 35 years old in good health.

This clone appeared a few times. The gene calls are TRBV10-2 and TRBJ2-2; the match to TRBD2 covers 8 bases. Germline V gene sequence: CDR1 WSHSY, CDR2 SAAADI. CDR3 length: 14 residues. J gave up 5 bases and V 7 bases, and 6 bases lay outside the gene matches. CDR3 loop: CASKSGSSTGELFF. CDR3 bases: TGCGCCAGCAAGAGCGGGAGTAGTACCGGGGAGCTGTTTTTT.

A word on this clone: Other DNA sequences of this sample code for an identical CDR3. The chain is built from TRBV4-1 and TRBJ2-7, with D tentatively TRBD1 (6 bases). The germline gives CDR1 MGHRA, CDR2 YSYEKL. The CDR3 consists of 13 residues. The V gene lost 4 bases and the J gene lost 1 base, with 8 bases spanning the gap. CDR3 DNA: TGCGCCAGCAGCCGAACAGGGTCCTACGAGCAGTACTTC. Encoded protein: CASSRTGSYEQYF.

About this clone itself: At the DNA level, this CDR3 is encoded by other sequences in the same sample as well. V is TRBV27 and J is TRBJ2-3; unclear D gene. CDR1 and CDR2 (germline): MNHEY, SMNVEV (reference sequence). CDR3 length: 14 amino acids. V was cut by 0 bases and J by 1 base, with 5 bases left in between. CDR3 DNA: TGTGCCAGCAGTTTATCGTCTCGCACAGATACGCAGTATTTT. Translation gives CASSLSSRTDTQYF.

The rearrangement joins TRBV30 to TRBJ2-1; D is uncertain. Germline V gene lookup returns CDR1 GTSNPN and CDR2 SVGIG (reference sequence). Trimming removed 4 bases from V and 9 bases from J, with 7 bases in between. The CDR3 loop spans 10 amino acids. CDR3 residues: CAWISSEQFF. The CDR3 bases are TGTGCCTGGATCTCGAGTGAGCAGTTCTTC. Variable domain in full (rest from reference TRBV30 and TRBJ2-1): SQTIHQWPATLVQPVGSPLSLECTVEGTSNPNLYWYRQAAGRGLQLLFYSVGIGQISSEVPQNLSASRPQDRQFILSSKKLLLSDSGFYLCAWISSEQFFGPGTRLTVL.

This sequence joins TRBV28 and TRBJ1-2; D not certain. Trimming pared 2 bases from V and 0 bases from J, leaving 10 bases between. Germline CDR1 MDHEN, CDR2 SYDVKM. The CDR3 runs to 15 residues. CDR3 region: CASSLGGEANYGYTF. The DNA of the CDR3 is TGTGCCAGCAGTTTAGGAGGCGAAGCTAACTATGGCTACACCTTC.

This chain links TRBV5-5 with TRBJ2-5, with 7 bases lining up with TRBD1. V trimming: 2 bases; J trimming: 1 base; junction bases outside the gene matches: 2. There are 14 residues in the CDR3. Germline CDR1 SGHKS, CDR2 YYEKEE (reference sequence). The CDR3 here is CASSLQGFQETQYF. CDR3 bases: TGTGCCAGCAGCTTACAGGGGTTCCAAGAGACCCAGTACTTC.

The V and J genes are TRBV10-3 and TRBJ2-1; a weak D match, TRBD2 (6 bases). CDR1 is ENHRY, CDR2 SYGVKD, per germline. Trimming removed 5 bases at V and 1 base at J, with 12 bases between. The CDR3 runs to 15 residues. CDR3 nucleotide sequence: TGTGCCATCAGTCCCGGGCGGGAATCCTACAATGAGCAGTTCTTC. The encoded protein is CAISPGRESYNEQFF.

This rearrangement joins TRBV5-6 to TRBJ2-1; possible D gene TRBD2, 6 bases. V lost 4 bases and J 9 bases, leaving 11 bases between the germline ends. Germline CDR1 is SGHDT and CDR2 is YYEEEE. The CDR3 covers 12 residues. The CDR3 nucleotides read TGTGCCAGCAGCCTACTAGCACCTGAGCAGTTCTTC. Protein: CASSLLAPEQFF.

This chain connects TRBV19 to TRBJ1-1; maybe TRBD1 (5 bases). V gave up 3 bases and J gave up 4 bases, with 9 bases separating them. This CDR3 comprises 13 residues. The germline gives CDR1 LNHDA, CDR2 SQIVND (reference sequence). The CDR3 reads CASSIIRGTEAFF. For the CDR3, the DNA is TGTGCCAGTAGTATTATTAGGGGCACTGAAGCTTTCTTT.

The V call is TRBV10-1, the J call TRBJ2-1; 8 nucleotides match TRBD2. V dropped 3 bases and J dropped 5; count of bases not matched to a gene: 6. Germline CDR1 is WNHNN and CDR2 is SYGVQD (reference sequence). The CDR3 runs to 15 residues. The CDR3 loop reads CASSEGSGNDNEQFF. The CDR3, as DNA: TGCGCCAGCAGTGAAGGTAGCGGGAATGACAATGAGCAGTTCTTC.

This rearrangement joins TRBV28 to TRBJ2-1; D remains ambiguous. Germline-derived CDR1 and CDR2 are MDHEN and SYDVKM. Trimming shortened V by 5 bases and J by 4 bases, and 6 bases separated the two germline ends. This CDR3 spans 12 amino acids. The CDR3 protein is CASSPYYNEQFF. The CDR3 DNA sequence: TGTGCCAGCAGTCCTTATTACAATGAGCAGTTCTTC.

CDR3 sequence: CASSPDRGWPDTQYF. The DNA of the CDR3 is TGTGCCAGCAGTCCTGACAGGGGTTGGCCAGATACGCAGTATTTT. The chain joins TRBV14 to TRBJ2-3; 8 bases agree with TRBD1. With 6 bases clipped from V and 4 bases from J, the junction kept 9 bases outside the gene matches. The CDR3 length is 15 residues. The germline V gene has CDR1 SGHDN and CDR2 FVKESK.

The chain uses TRBV6-1 and TRBJ1-5; D unclear. Germline values: CDR1 MNHNS, CDR2 SASEGT. This CDR3 spans 14 amino acids. V lost 1 base and J lost 7, with 11 bases in between. The DNA of the CDR3 is TGTGCCAGCAGTGAAGGAAGAGGAGGACAGCCCCAGCATTTT. Amino acid sequence: CASSEGRGGQPQHF.

CDR3 coding DNA: TGCAGCGTTCGGGACACCTATGGCTACACCTTC. Its protein product is CSVRDTYGYTF. The V call is TRBV29-1, the J call TRBJ1-2; the D gene is possibly TRBD1 (6 bases). This CDR3 region has 11 residues. Germline V gene data show CDR1 as SQVTM and CDR2 as ANQGSEA. V was pared by 5 bases and J by 4 bases, with 8 bases between.